The 17 T cell receptor beta chains in this list originate from one sample, sequenced in a study of T cells in women clearing cervical HPV infection. Here immunoSEQ multiplex PCR was the method, and the copy in TCRdb shows in-frame clones only, minus some. The table lists roughly 30,000 clones, with approximately 4.2% in the top ten. Material: blood buffy coat. Receptors were obtained from a woman aged 18 to 75 with a cervical HPV16 infection that either progressed to CIN3+ or cleared (not recorded which).

With regard to this clone: One end of the junction is discordant with germline, which a read error may explain. The read gets to within 3 residues of the CDR3 end, and the germline J gene fills in the rest. The J gene is TRBJ1-1, the V gene TRBV4-2; D not resolved. Germline-derived CDR1 and CDR2 are LGHNA and YNFKEQ. CDR3 length: 13 residues. The CDR3 region is CASSQAQITEAFF. CDR3 DNA (partial): TGCGCCAGCAGCCAAGCGCAGATCACTGAA.

With respect to this clone: The missing CDR3 end, 3 residues past where the read stops, is filled in from the germline J gene. The sample has other DNA sequences that encode this CDR3 too. The chain recombines TRBV12-3 or TRBV12-4 with TRBJ2-3; D perhaps matches TRBD1 (5 bases). V lost 2 bases, J lost 4 bases, and 7 bases lay in between. The CDR3 is made up of 13 amino acids. The CDR3 region is CASSLRGPDTQYF. The part of the CDR3 DNA that was read is TGTGCCAGCAGTTTAAGGGGCCCAGATACG.

Comments on this clone: The read ends 3 residues shy of where the CDR3 ends; the end is completed using the germline J gene. The J gene is TRBJ2-7, the V gene TRBV7-9; no clear D gene. Germline V gene data show CDR1 as SEHNR and CDR2 as FQNEAQ (reference sequence). Trimming pared 1 base from V and 6 bases from J, leaving 13 bases between. CDR3 length: 14 amino acids. Partial CDR3 DNA: TGTGCCAGCAGCTTAGGAGGCCACAAAGGCGAG. As protein: CASSLGGHKGE. The whole CDR3 sequence reads CASSLGGHKGEQYF.

Remarks on this clone: The sequenced fragment ends 3 residues before the CDR3 boundary, so the rest is inferred from the germline J gene. This chain joins TRBV20-1 and TRBJ1-5; perhaps TRBD1 as D (6 bases). The ends were cut back, 0 bases at V and 2 bases at J, with 14 bases in the middle. Germline CDR1 and CDR2: DFQATT and SNEGSKA (reference sequence). The CDR3 covers 16 residues. CDR3 DNA (partial): TGCAGTGCTAGAGATGTCCAGGCAGGGGGCAATCAGCCC. It encodes CSARDVQAGGNQP. The complete CDR3 protein is CSARDVQAGGNQPQHF.

Details on this clone: The observed sequence ends 3 residues before the CDR3 terminus, with the missing tail filled in from the germline J gene. This chain connects TRBV6-2 or TRBV6-3 to TRBJ2-1; perhaps TRBD2 as D (5 bases). This CDR3 comprises 13 residues. CDR1 MNHEY and CDR2 SVGEGT come from the germline V gene. V lost 7 bases, J lost 5 bases, and 12 bases lay in between. The covered CDR3 bases are TGTGCCAGCACCGACTACAGAAACAATGAG. Translating gives CASTDYRNNE. In full, the CDR3 reads CASTDYRNNEQFF.

In the case of this clone: The read stops 3 residues short of the end of the CDR3; the missing end is completed from the germline J gene. V is TRBV18 and J is TRBJ2-7, with 10 bases that match TRBD1. V lost 5 bases, J lost 2 bases, and 3 bases stayed unmatched. The CDR3 has 14 amino acids. The germline CDR1 and CDR2 sequences are KGHSH and LQKENI. The DNA read from the CDR3 is TGTGCCAGCTCAGCCGGGACAGGGGCCTACGAG. Translated, it gives CASSAGTGAYE. Given in full, the CDR3 is CASSAGTGAYEQYF.

CDR3: CASSLAGGPGELFF. The covered CDR3 bases are TGTGCCAGCAGCTTAGCGGGGGGGCCCGGGGAG. The rearrangement uses TRBV2 and TRBJ2-2; 11 bases are a match to TRBD2. The read ends 3 residues early relative to the CDR3; the germline J gene fills the gap. The CDR3 contains 14 residues. V trimming: 6 bases; J trimming: 6 bases; junction bases outside the gene matches: 3. The germline CDR1 and CDR2 sequences are SNHLY and FYNNEI.

The CDR3 loop is CASSESGRFGNEQFF. The part of the CDR3 DNA that was read is TGTGCCAGCAGTGAGTCGGGGAGGTTCGGCAATGAG. The chain recombines TRBV2 with TRBJ2-1, with TRBD2 as a possible D gene (6 bases). The CDR3 end lies 3 residues beyond the end of the read and is filled in from the germline J gene. Germline CDR1 and CDR2: SNHLY and FYNNEI. CDR3 size: 15 residues. V was trimmed by 3 bases and J by 6 bases, leaving 15 bases between them.

A remark on this clone: The CDR3 extends 3 residues past the end of the read, so its final part is completed from the germline J gene. This chain connects TRBV7-3 to TRBJ2-3, with 7 bases identical to TRBD2. The germline gives CDR1 SGHTA, CDR2 FQGTGA. The CDR3 totals 11 residues. The sequenced part of the CDR3 DNA is TGTGCCAGCAGCTTTAGCGGGCCG. Its translation is CASSFSGP. The whole CDR3 reads CASSFSGPQYF.

As for this clone: The observed sequence ends 3 residues before the CDR3 terminus, with the missing tail filled in from the germline J gene. This chain connects TRBV9 to TRBJ2-3; D is unclear. The CDR3 length is 13 residues. With 0 bases removed from V and 5 bases from J, the gap between germline ends came to 7 bases. CDR1 is SGDLS and CDR2 is YYNGEE in the germline V gene. The CDR3 protein is CASSVEARDTQYF. The sequenced CDR3 bases are TGTGCCAGCAGCGTAGAGGCCAGAGATACG.

Worth noting for this clone: The CDR3 end falls 3 residues outside the read, so it is completed with the germline J gene. The chain joins TRBV2 to TRBJ1-2, with a tentative D call TRBD1 (6 bases). Germline lookup yields CDR1 SNHLY and CDR2 FYNNEI. The CDR3 is 14 residues long. V was pared by 2 bases and J by 7 bases, with 14 bases between. CDR3 in amino acids: CASSELLDSRGYTF. The sequenced CDR3 bases are TGTGCCAGCAGTGAACTACTGGACAGCCGTGGC.

The CDR3 DNA, read in part, is TGTGCCAGTAGTACAGACAGGGTTGGC. Protein: CASSTDRVG. The CDR3, in full, reads CASSTDRVGYTF. The chain is built from TRBV19 and TRBJ1-2; TRBD1 matches at 7 bases. The read ends 3 residues early relative to the CDR3; the germline J gene fills the gap. Germline CDR1 reads LNHDA; CDR2 reads SQIVND (reference sequence). Losses at the gene ends were 4 bases for V and 7 bases for J; bases not matched to a gene: 3. This CDR3 contains 12 residues.

Comment on this clone: The sequenced fragment ends 3 residues before the CDR3 boundary, so the rest is inferred from the germline J gene. The chain combines TRBV6-1 with TRBJ2-7, with TRBD2 as a possible D gene (6 bases). The CDR3 length is 15 residues. The germline V and J ends were trimmed by 4 bases and 1 base, with 14 bases remaining between them. The germline V gene has CDR1 MNHNS and CDR2 SASEGT. The DNA read from the CDR3 is TGTGCCAGCAGTGCACAGGTCGGGGGATCCTACGAG. Its translation: CASSAQVGGSYE. The entire CDR3 is CASSAQVGGSYEQYF.

Concerning this clone: The read halts 3 residues ahead of the CDR3 end, with the missing end drawn from the germline J gene. V gene TRBV6-1 combines with J gene TRBJ2-3; 11 bases agree with TRBD2. The V segment lost 3 bases and the J segment 4 bases; nucleotides outside the gene matches: 3. This CDR3 comprises 15 residues. The germline gives CDR1 MNHNS, CDR2 SASEGT. The chain's CDR3 is CASSEVAGGSDTQYF. CDR3 DNA (partial): TGTGCCAGCAGTGAGGTAGCGGGAGGGTCAGATACG.

As concerns this clone: The read terminates 3 residues ahead of where the CDR3 ends, so the germline J gene completes it. The rearrangement joins TRBV12-3 or TRBV12-4 to TRBJ2-7; 7 bases are shared with TRBD1. The V segment lost 6 bases and the J segment 6 bases; nucleotides outside the gene matches: 8. The CDR3 is 13 amino acids. Partial CDR3 DNA: TGTGCCAGCAGCTATCGACAGGGTAGCGAG. Protein: CASSYRQGSE. The whole CDR3 is CASSYRQGSEQYF.

Notes on this clone: The read terminates 3 residues ahead of where the CDR3 ends, so the germline J gene completes it. The rearrangement uses TRBV6-1 and TRBJ1-2; D ambiguous. The germline V and J ends were trimmed by 4 bases and 3 bases, with 6 bases remaining between them. There are 12 residues in the CDR3. CDR1 MNHNS and CDR2 SASEGT come from the germline V gene. CDR3 region: CASSVGDYGYTF. The sequenced CDR3 bases are TGTGCCAGCAGTGTCGGGGACTATGGC.

Regarding this clone: The read comes to an end 3 residues before the CDR3 does, leaving the germline J gene to fill in the end. This chain connects TRBV7-9 to TRBJ1-4; TRBD1 is a possible D gene (5 bases). With 5 bases removed from V and 4 bases from J, the gap between germline ends came to 11 bases. CDR1 is SEHNR, CDR2 FQNEAQ, per germline (reference sequence). CDR3 size: 14 residues. The CDR3 bases that were read are TGTGCCAGCAGCCGACAGAGTAATAATGAAAAA. It encodes CASSRQSNNEK. The CDR3 as a whole reads CASSRQSNNEKLFF.